This T cell receptor (beta chain) emerged from a study of blood T cells in healthy people across ages. Study overall: Template switching picked up about one barcoded beta molecule for each two T cells.

A J-beta primer mix and a sample-barcoded 5' primer were used in a second PCR of roughly 7 to 12 cycles. One entry per CDR3 protein, called by TCRdb with MiXCR from the 5' RACE reads. The table shows roughly 1.5 million distinct CDR3 sequences, with approximately 43% occurring only once. Trimming cost V 0 bases and J 11 bases; bases outside gene matches: 21. The germline V gene has CDR1 DFQATT and CDR2 SNEGSKA (reference sequence). The CDR3 runs 17 residues. V gene TRBV20-1 combines with J gene TRBJ2-5; 7 positions agree with TRBD2. This TCR was sampled from a woman under 30 in good health. The source material was blood. CDR3 protein: CSARDHGGGGPYNEQYF. The DNA for the CDR3 is TGCAGTGCTAGAGATCACGGTGGCGGGGGACCTTACAATGAGCAGTACTTC.